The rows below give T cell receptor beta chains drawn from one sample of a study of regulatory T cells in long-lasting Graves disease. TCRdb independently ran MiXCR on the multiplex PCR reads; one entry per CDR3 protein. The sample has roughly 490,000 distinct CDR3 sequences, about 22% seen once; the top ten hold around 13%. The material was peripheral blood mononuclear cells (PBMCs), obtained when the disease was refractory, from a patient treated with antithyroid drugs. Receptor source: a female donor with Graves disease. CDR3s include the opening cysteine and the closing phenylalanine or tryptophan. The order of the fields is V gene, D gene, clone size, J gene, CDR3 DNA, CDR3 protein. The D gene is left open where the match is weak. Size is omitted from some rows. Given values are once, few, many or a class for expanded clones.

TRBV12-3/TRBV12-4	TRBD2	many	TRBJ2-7	TGTGCCAGCAGTACCTCTGGGGGGGGGTCCTACGAGCAGTACTTC	CASSTSGGGSYEQYF
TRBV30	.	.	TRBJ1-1	TGTGCCTGGAGGGGTAACGGTCGGACTGAAGCTTTCTTT	CAWRGNGRTEAFF
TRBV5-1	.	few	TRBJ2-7	TGCGCCAGCAGCGCCACCCGGGGTTTCTCCTACGAGCAGTACTTC	CASSATRGFSYEQYF
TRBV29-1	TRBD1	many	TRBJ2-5	TGCAGCGTTGAAAAGTTGACAGGGGGCGCGGGAGAGACCCAGTACTTC	CSVEKLTGGAGETQYF
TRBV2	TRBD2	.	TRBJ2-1	TGTGCCAGCAGCCGAGGGGGAGCGGGAGTGGCCTACAATGAGCAGTTCTTC	CASSRGGAGVAYNEQFF
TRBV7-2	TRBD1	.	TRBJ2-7	TGTGCCAGCAGCTTAACACGGACAGGGCGTGTCTCCTACGAGCAGTACTTC	CASSLTRTGRVSYEQYF
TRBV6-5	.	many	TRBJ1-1	TGTGCCAGCAGTTACACCGGAGCAGCGAACACTGAAGCTTTCTTT	CASSYTGAANTEAFF
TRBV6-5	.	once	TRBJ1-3	TGTGCCAGCAGTTACGTTGCGGGGGTCTCTGGAAACACCATATATTTT	CASSYVAGVSGNTIYF
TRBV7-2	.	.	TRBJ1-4	TGTGCCAGCAGCGGGGGAGGAGGAGAAAAACTGTTTTTT	CASSGGGGEKLFF
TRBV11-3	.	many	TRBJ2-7	TGTGCCAGCAGCCCTACAGCGAACGAGCAGTACTTC	CASSPTANEQYF
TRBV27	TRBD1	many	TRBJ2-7	TGTGCCAGCGGCGTCCGGGACAGGGGACCCTACGAGCAGTACTTC	CASGVRDRGPYEQYF
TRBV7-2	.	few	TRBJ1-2	TGTGCCAGCAGCTTGGCATCGCCGGGGAGAGTCTTC	CASSLASPGRVF
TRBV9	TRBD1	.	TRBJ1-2	TGTGCCAGCAGCGGCCGGGGTGGCAGGGGGTTTGATGGCTACACCTTC	CASSGRGGRGFDGYTF
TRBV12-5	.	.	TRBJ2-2	TGTGCTAGTGGTTTGGTATTACAGGGCACCGGGGAGCTGTTTTTT	CASGLVLQGTGELFF
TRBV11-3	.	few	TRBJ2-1	TGTGCCAGCAGCTTAGTTGGACTGTACAATGAGCAGTTCTTC	CASSLVGLYNEQFF
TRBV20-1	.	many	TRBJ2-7	TGCAGTGCTAGAGAGCTAAGTTACGAGCAGTACTTC	CSARELSYEQYF
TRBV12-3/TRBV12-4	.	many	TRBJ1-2	TGTGCCAGCAGTTTCCGGGTGACTTCAGGGAACTATGGCTACACCTTC	CASSFRVTSGNYGYTF
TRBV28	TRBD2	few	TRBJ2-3	TGTGCCAGCAGTTTGTACCGGGAGGGCAGGGCAGATACGCAGTATTTT	CASSLYREGRADTQYF
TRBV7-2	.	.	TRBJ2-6	TGTGCCAGCAGCTTGGAGGGCTGGGCCAACGTCCTGACTTTC	CASSLEGWANVLTF
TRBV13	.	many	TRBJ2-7	TGTGCCAGCAGCTCCATCCTCAGGACCTACGAGCAGTACTTC	CASSSILRTYEQYF
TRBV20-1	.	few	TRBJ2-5	TGCAGCCTAGTTGCATACGTCGGAAACCAAGAGACCCAGTACTTC	CSLVAYVGNQETQYF
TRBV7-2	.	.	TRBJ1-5	TGTGCCAGCAGCTTACTAAGTAGCAATCAGCCCCAGCATTTT	CASSLLSSNQPQHF
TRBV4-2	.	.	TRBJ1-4	TGTGCCAGCAGCCAAAAACGCCTTGGCGATGAAAAACTGTTTTTT	CASSQKRLGDEKLFF
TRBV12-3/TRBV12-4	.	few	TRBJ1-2	TGTGCCAGTTCAGGGGCAGAAGGCTACACCTTC	CASSGAEGYTF
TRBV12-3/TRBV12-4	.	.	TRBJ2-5	TGCGCCAGCAGCCAAGACGGGGACAACCAAGAGACCCAGTACTTC	CASSQDGDNQETQYF
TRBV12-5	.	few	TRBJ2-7	TGTGCTAGTGGTTTGGGGAGCTACGAGCAGTACTTC	CASGLGSYEQYF
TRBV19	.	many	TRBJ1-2	TGTGCCAGTAGTCCGACGGCGCGGAACTATGGCTACACCTTC	CASSPTARNYGYTF
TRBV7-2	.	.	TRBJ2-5	TGTGCCAGCCGAACCAATTACCAAGAGACCCAGTACTTC	CASRTNYQETQYF
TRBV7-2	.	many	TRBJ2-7	TGTGCCAGCAGCTTACGGACTTCCCCTTCCTACGAGCAGTACTTC	CASSLRTSPSYEQYF